The 8 T cell receptor beta chains given below trace back to one sample, sequenced in a study of OX40 agonist ivuxolimab in advanced cancers. Library preparation was by the immunoSEQ multiplex PCR assay. TCRdb limited this immuneACCESS table to in-frame rearrangements with V and J called. A share of clones is missing; checked studies link under half to unresolved V genes, and the rest is unexplained. Counted in this sample were some 30,000 clones; approximately 89% of them appeared once. 0.92% of the sample comes from the top ten. The sequencing here drew on CD4+ or CD8+ T cells sorted from blood, taken in a trial of the OX40 agonist ivuxolimab. These receptors were taken from an adult with an advanced solid tumor such as melanoma, head and neck, liver or kidney cancer.

This chain connects TRBV19 to TRBJ1-5; D remains unclear. V lost 6 bases to trimming and J lost 4 bases, with 10 bases between them. The length of the CDR3 is 13 residues. Germline CDR1 LNHDA, CDR2 SQIVND (reference sequence). The CDR3, as DNA: TGTGCCAGTAGCCTACAGCCGAATCAGCCCCAGCATTTT. Its translation: CASSLQPNQPQHF.

V and J are TRBV30 and TRBJ2-3, with 11 bases that match TRBD2. CDR1 and CDR2 from the germline V gene are GTSNPN and SVGIG (reference sequence). After removal of 7 bases from V and 4 bases from J, the junction contained 7 bases not matched to a gene. CDR3 size: 14 residues. The CDR3 sequence is CASVAGGPSDTQYF. The CDR3 nucleotides read TGTGCCTCTGTAGCGGGAGGGCCCTCAGATACGCAGTATTTT.

This clone showed up just a few times. The genes are TRBV28 and TRBJ1-6; perhaps TRBD1 as D (5 bases). Germline values: CDR1 MDHEN, CDR2 SYDVKM. V was clipped by 10 bases and J by 5 bases, with 15 bases between them. The CDR3 is 14 amino acids. CDR3 nucleotide sequence: TGTGCCACCACAGGTCCGGGGAATAATTCACCCCTCCACTTT. It specifies CATTGPGNNSPLHF.

The chain employs TRBV4-3 and TRBJ1-5; TRBD1 matches at 9 bases. CDR3 length: 17 amino acids. Germline V gene data show CDR1 as LGHNA and CDR2 as YSLEER. J lost 4 bases, V lost 0 bases, and 7 bases had no gene match. The CDR3 DNA reads TGCGCCAGCAGCCAAGACCCTCACAGGGGGCTAAATCAGCCCCAGCATTTT. Translating it yields CASSQDPHRGLNQPQHF.

The chain has TRBV5-1 and TRBJ1-4; TRBD1 might be the D (6 bases). Deletions cut 0 bases from V and 4 bases from J, with 16 bases between. Germline CDR1 reads SGHRS; CDR2 reads YFSETQ. The CDR3 has 17 amino acids. CDR3 sequence (DNA): TGCGCCAGCAGCTTGGTTCAAGGGGGTCTATTTAATGAAAAACTGTTTTTT. Protein: CASSLVQGGLFNEKLFF.

V usage is TRBV28 and J usage is TRBJ1-1, with D perhaps matching TRBD1 (5 bases). Deletions cut 5 bases from V and 1 base from J, with 14 bases between. The V gene's germline CDR1 is MDHEN and CDR2 SYDVKM. This CDR3 has 15 amino acids. This chain's CDR3 is CASSLLRDRNTEAFF. The CDR3 DNA follows: TGTGCCAGCAGTCTTTTAAGAGACAGGAACACTGAAGCTTTCTTT.

The V and J genes are TRBV2 and TRBJ1-5; D call uncertain. V lost 4 bases and J 3 bases, leaving 10 bases between the germline ends. This CDR3 has 14 residues. Germline CDR1 and CDR2: SNHLY and FYNNEI. The CDR3 DNA follows: TGTGCCAGCAGTGCGCGGGGTAACAATCAGCCCCAGCATTTT. Translating gives CASSARGNNQPQHF.

J is TRBJ1-1 and V is TRBV2, with 8 bases fitting TRBD1. This CDR3 is built from 14 residues. V gave up 5 bases and J gave up 1 base; unmatched junction bases: 3. The germline CDR1 and CDR2 sequences are SNHLY and FYNNEI. In DNA, the CDR3 is TGTGCCAGCAGTTTAACAGGGGGGAACACTGAAGCTTTCTTT. This sequence encodes CASSLTGGNTEAFF.